This is a list of T cell receptor beta chains from one sample in a study of siplizumab effects on memory and regulatory T cells. TCRdb keeps only in-frame clones here, not all; method: immunoSEQ multiplex PCR. Found here are 100,000 or so clones, more than 85% of them singletons; the top ten hold 0.14% to 0.15%. Sequencing was performed on CD4+ T cells sorted from blood. These receptors all come from a human donor in good health. The CDR3 runs from the conserved cysteine through the conserved F or W. The order of the fields is CDR3 length, V gene, J gene, D gene, clone size, CDR3 protein, CDR3 DNA. The D gene is left open where the match is weak. Some rows mark clone size as missing; the rest say once, few, many or name a class of expanded clone.

15	TRBV5-1	TRBJ1-2	TRBD1	.	CASSSDPGQSYGYTF	TGCGCCAGCAGCTCTGACCCGGGACAGTCCTATGGCTACACCTTC
13	TRBV7-9	TRBJ2-1	TRBD1	.	CASSWYRGDEQFF	TGTGCCAGCAGCTGGTACAGGGGCGATGAGCAGTTCTTC
14	TRBV19	TRBJ1-2	.	.	CASSIQGRDYGYTF	TGTGCCAGTAGTATTCAGGGGCGCGACTATGGCTACACCTTC
15	TRBV7-9	TRBJ2-2	TRBD2	.	CASSLVASGTGELFF	TGTGCCAGCAGCTTAGTGGCTAGCGGTACCGGGGAGCTGTTTTTT
15	TRBV19	TRBJ1-5	.	once	CASSIDSISNQPQHF	TGTGCCAGTAGTATTGACAGTATCAGCAATCAGCCCCAGCATTTT
17	TRBV4-1	TRBJ2-5	.	.	CASSQDGWGASWETQYF	TGCGCCAGCAGCCAAGATGGCTGGGGTGCTAGCTGGGAGACCCAGTACTTC
14	TRBV9	TRBJ1-1	.	.	CASTKGTMNTEAFF	TGTGCCAGCACCAAGGGCACCATGAACACTGAAGCTTTCTTT
15	TRBV7-2	TRBJ2-1	TRBD2	.	CASSLTSGVVNEQFF	TGTGCCAGCAGCCTCACTAGCGGGGTGGTCAATGAGCAGTTCTTC
14	TRBV9	TRBJ1-5	TRBD1	.	CASSAGQGGQPQHF	TGTGCCAGCAGCGCGGGACAGGGAGGGCAGCCCCAGCATTTT
15	TRBV10-3	TRBJ2-1	.	.	CAISESSSSYNEQFF	TGTGCCATCAGTGAGTCGAGTAGCTCCTACAATGAGCAGTTCTTC
14	TRBV6-1	TRBJ2-7	TRBD1	.	CASSRDRGSYEQYF	TGTGCCAGCAGCCGAGACAGGGGCAGCTACGAGCAGTACTTC
14	TRBV25-1	TRBJ2-7	TRBD1	.	CASSAGTASWEQYF	TGTGCCAGCAGTGCCGGGACAGCCTCCTGGGAGCAGTACTTC
13	TRBV29-1	TRBJ1-3	.	once	CSVADYSGNTIYF	TGCAGCGTCGCAGATTACTCTGGAAACACCATATATTTT
14	TRBV13	TRBJ1-6	.	.	CASSLGSGDSPLHF	TGTGCCAGCAGCTTAGGGTCGGGAGATTCACCCCTCCACTTT
13	TRBV7-2	TRBJ2-1	.	.	CASSLGSVAEQFF	TGTGCCAGCAGCTTAGGAAGCGTTGCTGAGCAGTTCTTC
15	TRBV5-6	TRBJ1-4	TRBD1	.	CASSFPTGSGEKLFF	TGTGCCAGCAGCTTCCCGACAGGGTCTGGTGAAAAACTGTTTTTT
14	TRBV6-6	TRBJ1-2	TRBD1	.	CASRAGTGNYGYTF	TGTGCCAGCAGAGCCGGGACAGGGAACTATGGCTACACCTTC
16	TRBV5-1	TRBJ1-6	TRBD1	.	CASSWTGPGDGPPLHF	TGCGCCAGCAGCTGGACAGGGCCCGGGGATGGCCCACCCCTCCACTTT
11	TRBV29-1	TRBJ2-5	.	.	CSAAMGETQYF	TGCAGCGCGGCCATGGGAGAGACCCAGTACTTC
14	TRBV19	TRBJ1-2	TRBD1	.	CASSRQGSSYGYTF	TGTGCCAGTAGTCGACAGGGAAGTAGCTATGGCTACACCTTC
15	TRBV28	TRBJ1-3	.	.	CATFTPPGLGNTIYF	TGTGCCACCTTTACACCCCCGGGACTTGGAAACACCATATATTTT
15	TRBV14	TRBJ1-2	.	.	CASSQDEILGGGYTF	TGTGCCAGCAGCCAAGATGAGATCTTAGGGGGTGGCTACACCTTC
13	TRBV4-1	TRBJ2-3	.	.	CASSDGATDTQYF	TGCGCCAGCAGTGACGGGGCAACAGATACGCAGTATTTT
18	TRBV14	TRBJ2-2	TRBD2	once	CASSQLGTSGSLTGELFF	TGTGCCAGCAGCCAACTGGGGACTAGCGGGAGCCTCACCGGGGAGCTGTTTTTT
14	TRBV27	TRBJ1-1	.	once	CASANLRDSTEAFF	TGTGCCAGCGCCAACCTCAGGGATAGCACTGAAGCTTTCTTT
14	TRBV5-1	TRBJ1-2	TRBD1	once	CASSTGEANYGYTF	TGCGCCAGCAGCACAGGGGAAGCTAACTATGGCTACACCTTC
14	TRBV12-5	TRBJ2-7	.	.	CASGLPGVFYEQYF	TGTGCTAGTGGTTTGCCTGGGGTTTTCTACGAGCAGTACTTC
12	TRBV29-1	TRBJ1-3	.	.	CSVEDGGNTIYF	TGCAGCGTTGAAGATGGAGGAAACACCATATATTTT
15	TRBV27	TRBJ2-5	.	once	CASSPRGGAEETQYF	TGTGCCAGCAGTCCCCGCGGAGGGGCGGAAGAGACCCAGTACTTC
15	TRBV5-4	TRBJ2-3	.	.	CASSLGGASTDTQYF	TGTGCCAGCAGCTTGGGGGGGGCTTCCACAGATACGCAGTATTTT
17	TRBV7-2	TRBJ2-3	TRBD2	once	CASSLFRTSGGGGTQYF	TGTGCCAGCAGCCTCTTCCGGACTAGCGGTGGAGGCGGTACGCAGTATTTT
14	TRBV12-5	TRBJ2-5	.	.	CASGPRAYQETQYF	TGTGCTAGTGGTCCCAGGGCGTACCAAGAGACCCAGTACTTC
15	TRBV28	TRBJ1-4	.	.	CASSFGKRGDEKLFF	TGTGCCAGCAGTTTCGGGAAGCGCGGCGATGAAAAACTGTTTTTT
16	TRBV4-1	TRBJ1-1	.	.	CASSLQWGTVNTEAFF	TGCGCCAGCAGCCTCCAGTGGGGGACCGTGAACACTGAAGCTTTCTTT
14	TRBV4-3	TRBJ1-4	TRBD1	few	CASSRDRGPEKLFF	TGCGCCAGCAGCCGCGACAGGGGGCCCGAAAAACTGTTTTTT
14	TRBV11-1	TRBJ2-2	.	.	CASSLVFNTGELFF	TGTGCCAGCAGCTTAGTCTTTAATACCGGGGAGCTGTTTTTT
15	TRBV4-1	TRBJ1-3	.	.	CASSQDPRERNTIYF	TGCGCCAGCAGCCAAGATCCCAGGGAAAGAAACACCATATATTTT
19	TRBV18	TRBJ2-5	.	few	CASSRPIPGTLGGQETQYF	TGTGCCAGCTCACGACCAATACCCGGGACGTTGGGAGGCCAAGAGACCCAGTACTTC
16	TRBV15	TRBJ1-5	.	.	CATSRDLGFADQPQHF	TGTGCCACCAGCAGAGATTTGGGTTTCGCTGATCAGCCCCAGCATTTT
14	TRBV19	TRBJ1-1	TRBD1	.	CASRTGDGDTEAFF	TGTGCCAGTCGGACAGGGGATGGGGACACTGAAGCTTTCTTT